The rows below give T cell receptor beta chains drawn from one sample of a study of blood T cell repertoires in COVID-19. Profiling relied on immunoSEQ multiplex PCR, and the TCRdb table lists in-frame clones only, not all of them. The table has some 180,000 clones, about 93% seen once; the top ten hold 0.5% to 0.55%. Sequenced sample: peripheral blood. The receptors derive from a man aged 50 or older with acute or convalescent COVID-19. The CDR3 runs from the conserved cysteine through the conserved F or W. D genes are given only for firm matches. For some rows the clone size is stated as once, few or many, or as a class when expanded; others skip it.

V,J,D,size,CDR3,DNA
TRBV7-2,TRBJ2-1,TRBD2,NA,CASSFSGANEQFF,TGTGCCAGCAGCTTTAGCGGGGCCAATGAGCAGTTCTTC
TRBV19,TRBJ2-7,TRBD2,NA,CASSIYSGSSYEQYF,TGTGCCAGTAGTATATACAGCGGGAGCTCCTACGAGCAGTACTTC
TRBV19,TRBJ1-1,NA,NA,CASSGSGGNTEAFF,TGTGCCAGTAGTGGATCGGGGGGTAACACTGAAGCTTTCTTT
TRBV7-6,TRBJ1-3,TRBD1,NA,CASSLGTASTGNTIYF,TGTGCCAGCAGCCTAGGGACAGCATCGACTGGAAACACCATATATTTT
TRBV18,TRBJ2-5,TRBD1,NA,CASSKGTGDQETQYF,TGTGCCAGCTCGAAGGGGACAGGGGACCAAGAGACCCAGTACTTC
TRBV28,TRBJ2-5,NA,NA,CASSLPSGMETQYF,TGTGCCAGCAGTTTACCGTCCGGGATGGAGACCCAGTACTTC
TRBV5-4,TRBJ2-5,TRBD1,NA,CASSPRQGGVETQYF,TGTGCCAGCAGCCCTAGACAGGGGGGCGTGGAGACCCAGTACTTC
TRBV19,TRBJ1-1,NA,NA,CASSISQINTEAFF,TGTGCCAGTAGTATTTCACAGATTAACACTGAAGCTTTCTTT
TRBV9,TRBJ1-6,TRBD1,NA,CASSVGDRDDNSPLHF,TGTGCCAGCAGCGTGGGAGACAGGGATGATAATTCACCCCTCCACTTT
TRBV28,TRBJ2-3,TRBD1,NA,CASSLAGQGTDTQYF,TGTGCCAGCAGTTTGGCCGGACAGGGGACAGATACGCAGTATTTT
TRBV4-2,TRBJ1-2,NA,NA,CASSQEAGTTYGYTF,TGTGCCAGCAGCCAAGAAGCCGGGACAACTTATGGCTACACCTTC
TRBV30,TRBJ2-3,TRBD2,once,CAWSVLASGSQYF,TGTGCCTGGAGTGTACTGGCTAGCGGGTCCCAGTATTTT
TRBV7-6,TRBJ2-3,NA,NA,CASSPRWSESTDTQYF,TGTGCCAGCAGCCCCCGGTGGAGCGAGAGCACAGATACGCAGTATTTT
TRBV28,TRBJ1-2,TRBD1,NA,CASRPTGGGYGYTF,TGTGCCAGCAGACCGACAGGGGGCGGCTATGGCTACACCTTC
TRBV6-2/TRBV6-3,TRBJ1-2,NA,NA,CASSSPGRPYGYTF,TGTGCCAGCAGTTCCCCGGGGAGACCATATGGCTACACCTTC
TRBV19,TRBJ1-3,NA,NA,CASSQTGGLSSGNTIYF,TGTGCCAGTAGTCAAACGGGGGGCCTCAGCTCTGGAAACACCATATATTTT
TRBV10-3,TRBJ1-5,TRBD1,NA,CATRGGQGDNQPQHF,TGTGCCACAAGGGGGGGACAGGGGGATAATCAGCCCCAGCATTTT
TRBV7-3,TRBJ2-2,NA,NA,CASSEQHTGELFF,TGTGCCAGCAGCGAACAGCACACCGGGGAGCTGTTTTTT
TRBV28,TRBJ2-2,TRBD2,NA,CASSRAGGQNTGELFF,TGTGCCAGCAGCAGAGCGGGGGGGCAGAACACCGGGGAGCTGTTTTTT
TRBV19,TRBJ1-1,NA,NA,CASSHGQLNTEAFF,TGTGCCAGTAGCCATGGACAGCTGAACACTGAAGCTTTCTTT